These 14 T cell receptor beta chains were sequenced from one sample in a study of T cells after posttransplantation cyclophosphamide. Sequencing used immunoSEQ multiplex PCR; TCRdb keeps in-frame clones, though not all of them. This sample has some 9,200 clones, with 89% found just once. The sample comprised memory CD4+ T cells sorted from PBMCs. The source of these receptors is a woman aged 60-75 years in good health, CMV-negative, and a related stem cell transplant donor.

The J gene is TRBJ2-1, the V gene TRBV6-6; D is undetermined. This CDR3 is 13 amino acids long. The V gene lost 7 bases and the J gene lost 10 bases, with 17 bases spanning the gap. Germline V gene sequence: CDR1 MNHNY, CDR2 SVGAGI (reference sequence). For the CDR3, the DNA is TGTGCCAGCACCCTGGCGGAGTCGAGCGAGCAGTTCTTC. Protein: CASTLAESSEQFF.

The rearrangement joins TRBV23-1 to TRBJ2-7, with TRBD1 matching 9 bases. TRBV23-1 is classed as an ORF, of uncertain function. With 3 bases clipped from V and 6 bases from J, the junction kept 6 bases outside the gene matches. The CDR3 runs to 14 residues. The CDR3 sequence is CASSQQDRGCEQYF. The CDR3, as DNA: TGCGCCAGCAGTCAGCAAGACAGGGGGTGCGAGCAGTACTTC.

The CDR3 loop reads CASSSRQGANSPLHF. The CDR3 bases are TGTGCCAGCAGCTCGAGACAGGGGGCAAACTCACCCCTCCACTTT. V usage is TRBV11-3 and J usage is TRBJ1-6; TRBD1 matches 10 bases. V dropped 4 bases and J dropped 10; count of bases not matched to a gene: 7. The CDR3 extends over 15 amino acids. Germline CDR1 reads SGHNT; CDR2 reads YENEEA. The full variable domain, rest sourced from reference TRBV11-3 and TRBJ1-6, is EAGVVQSPRYKIIEKKQPVAFWCNPISGHNTLYWYLQNLGQGPELLIRYENEEAVDDSQLPKDRFSAERLKGVDSTLKIQPAELGDSAVYLCASSSRQGANSPLHFGNGTRLTVT.

The CDR3 is CASSADLAGLGDTQYF. CDR3 in DNA: TGTGCCAGCAGTGCGGATCTAGCGGGCCTCGGGGATACGCAGTATTTT. The rearrangement links TRBV2 to TRBJ2-3; 8 nucleotides match TRBD2. V lost 4 bases to trimming and J lost 6 bases; unmatched junction nucleotides: 12. Germline V gene lookup returns CDR1 SNHLY and CDR2 FYNNEI. The CDR3 length is 16 residues.

The genes are TRBV7-2 and TRBJ1-1, with D perhaps matching TRBD1 (6 bases). Trimming removed 2 bases at V and 4 bases at J, with 11 bases between. CDR1 is SGHTA, CDR2 FQGNSA, per germline. The CDR3 is 14 amino acids. CDR3 amino acids: CASSLLGARTEAFF. CDR3 coding DNA: TGTGCCAGCAGCTTATTGGGGGCGCGCACTGAAGCTTTCTTT. Full variable domain (remainder filled in from reference TRBV7-2 and TRBJ1-1): GAGVSQSPSNKVTEKGKDVELRCDPISGHTALYWYRQSLGQGLEFLIYFQGNSAPDKSGLPSDRFSAERTGGSVSTLTIQRTQQEDSAVYLCASSLLGARTEAFFGQGTRLTVV.

This clone occurred a few times. The junction and the germline gene differ at one end; a read error may be behind it. The CDR3 loop reads CASRYNSPLHF. DNA for the CDR3: TGTGCCAGCAGGTATAATTCCCCCCTCCACTTT. The J gene is TRBJ1-6, the V gene TRBV2; no clear D gene. CDR1 is SNHLY and CDR2 is FYNNEI in the germline V gene. The CDR3 is 11 residues long.

The chain uses TRBV9 and TRBJ2-1, with 8 bases identical to TRBD2. The germline CDR1 and CDR2 sequences are SGDLS and YYNGEE. The junction had 5 bases not matched to a gene; V was cut back by 0 bases and J by 3 bases. The CDR3 spans 16 residues. The CDR3 loop is CASSVELAGRYNEQFF. As DNA, the CDR3 is TGTGCCAGCAGCGTAGAGCTAGCGGGCCGCTACAATGAGCAGTTCTTC.

This sequence joins TRBV21-1 and TRBJ1-3. TRBV21-1 is deemed a pseudogene. This CDR3 comprises 15 residues. In nucleotides, the CDR3 is TGTGCCAGCAGCAAAATAGGAGTTCCTGGAAACACCATATATTTT. The encoded protein is CASSKIGVPGNTIYF.

In this sample, this clone turned up a few times. CDR3 nucleotides: TGTGCCAGCAGCCCCCTCGGCAGAGGAGCCACAGATACGCAGTATTTT. Its protein is CASSPLGRGATDTQYF. V usage is TRBV14 and J usage is TRBJ2-3; unclear D gene. Per the germline V gene, CDR1 is SGHDN and CDR2 is FVKESK. V gave up 4 bases and J gave up 2 bases, with 16 bases separating them. The CDR3 contains 16 residues. Full variable domain (remainder filled in from reference TRBV14 and TRBJ2-3): EAGVTQFPSHSVIEKGQTVTLRCDPISGHDNLYWYRRVMGKEIKFLLHFVKESKQDESGMPNNRFLAERTGGTYSTLKVQPAELEDSGVYFCASSPLGRGATDTQYFGPGTRLTVL.

The chain uses TRBV30 and TRBJ1-1; 11 nucleotides agree with TRBD1. The CDR3 is 16 residues long. V dropped 1 base and J dropped 4; count of bases not matched to a gene: 8. The germline gives CDR1 GTSNPN, CDR2 SVGIG (reference sequence). The CDR3 loop reads CAWSAPGTGGGTEAFF. In nucleotides, the CDR3 is TGTGCCTGGAGTGCGCCCGGGACAGGGGGAGGCACTGAAGCTTTCTTT.

This clone is a singleton in its sample. Sequence at one end of the junction differs from germline and may be a read error. The V gene is TRBV27, the J gene TRBJ2-1; 7 bases agree with TRBD2. There are 13 residues in the CDR3. Germline CDR1 is MNHEY and CDR2 is SMNVEV (reference sequence). CDR3 protein: CASSFFDRGDHIF. The CDR3 DNA follows: TGTGCCAGCAGTTTCTTCGATCGGGGGGACCACATCTTC.

V is TRBV2 and J is TRBJ1-2; D might be TRBD1 (6 bases). The ends were cut back, 5 bases at V and 3 bases at J, with 19 bases in the middle. Germline lookup yields CDR1 SNHLY and CDR2 FYNNEI. The CDR3 totals 16 residues. The CDR3 sequence is CASSKKRGSNDYGYTF. The DNA of the CDR3 is TGTGCCAGCAGTAAAAAGAGGGGGTCGAATGACTATGGCTACACCTTC.

V usage is TRBV7-9 and J usage is TRBJ2-1, with 7 positions matching TRBD2. Germline-derived CDR1 and CDR2 are SEHNR and FQNEAQ (reference sequence). The V gene end was trimmed by 1 base and the J gene end by 9 bases; junction bases not matched to a gene: 9. There are 15 residues in the CDR3. CDR3: CASSLGSGGLTEQFF. The CDR3 DNA sequence: TGTGCCAGCAGCTTAGGTTCGGGGGGATTGACTGAGCAGTTCTTC.

The chain joins TRBV4-1 to TRBJ1-3, with 10 positions matching TRBD1. Looked up from germline, CDR1 is MGHRA and CDR2 is YSYEKL. CDR3 length: 18 amino acids. Trimming took 1 base from V and 7 from J; bases not matched to a gene: 13. This chain's CDR3 is CASSQGGRGRDRGNTIYF. In nucleotides, the CDR3 is TGCGCCAGCAGCCAAGGGGGGAGGGGCCGGGACAGGGGTAACACCATATATTTT.